The rows below give T cell receptor beta chains drawn from one sample of a study of beta chain features in type 1 diabetes. Profiled with immunoSEQ multiplex PCR; TCRdb holds only in-frame clones, not every one. The table shows over 700,000 clones, with 15% to 20% occurring only once. The sample consisted of naive CD4+ T cells from blood. These TCRs come from a woman younger than 35 in good health. CDR3s leave out the opening cysteine and the closing phenylalanine or tryptophan. The size entry is marked missing in some rows and otherwise reads once, few, many or a size class.

j_call,clone_size,v_call,cdr3_length,cdr3_aa
TRBJ2-7,few,TRBV21-1,12,ASSNRDGPYEQY
TRBJ2-1,few,TRBV2,10,ASRSLYNEQF
TRBJ2-7,NA,TRBV5-4,13,ASSPGQGGAYEQY
TRBJ2-7,few,TRBV6-6,14,ASSPTGLAGGYEQY
TRBJ2-1,NA,TRBV19,19,ASSPHSYPWQGAQPRYEQF
TRBJ1-1,few,TRBV7-9,10,ASSFGNTEAF
TRBJ2-1,NA,TRBV15,16,ATSSAGGQMSLLNEQF
TRBJ2-1,NA,TRBV19,12,ASRYSPLDNEQF
TRBJ2-1,NA,TRBV6-1,10,AIGSFYNEQF
TRBJ2-1,NA,TRBV7-8,14,ASSLGRGGTGNEQF
TRBJ2-1,few,TRBV29-1,14,SVELIRRVWRNEQF
TRBJ2-3,NA,TRBV7-7,13,ASSPLAGRTDTQY
TRBJ1-5,few,TRBV2,12,ASSLTSSNQPQH
TRBJ1-2,NA,TRBV7-9,13,ASSQGGEPNYGYT
TRBJ1-2,few,TRBV10-3,11,AISEWQQDGYT
TRBJ2-2,few,TRBV7-6,16,ASSLRGGGGQNTGELF
TRBJ2-7,NA,TRBV7-3,11,ASSFDRSYEQY
TRBJ2-6,few,TRBV5-1,12,ASSHRVGANVLT
TRBJ2-7,few,TRBV11-2,12,ASSPRLAAYEQY
TRBJ2-7,few,TRBV21-1,13,ASSRTSGIPYEQY
TRBJ2-3,NA,TRBV6-5,13,ASSYDSGSTDTQY
TRBJ2-7,NA,TRBV18,11,ASSPPGIGEQY
TRBJ2-7,NA,TRBV9,12,ASSPTSGRGEQY
TRBJ2-7,NA,TRBV2,14,ASSEVKGGGIMRQY
TRBJ2-5,NA,TRBV28,12,ASTPPGRQETQY
TRBJ2-1,few,TRBV4-2,15,ASSQDLARTGDNEQF
TRBJ2-6,NA,TRBV9,13,ASSPQGSGANVLT
TRBJ2-7,few,TRBV29-1,13,SVAGLAGGGYEQY
TRBJ1-2,NA,TRBV5-3,12,ARSSWFSIDGYT
TRBJ1-2,NA,TRBV19,11,ASSPKQGRGYT
TRBJ2-4,NA,TRBV28,13,ASNLRGEAKNIQY
TRBJ2-1,few,TRBV2,12,ASSGTSGKFEQF
TRBJ2-1,few,TRBV7-9,10,ASRGNYNEQF
TRBJ2-1,NA,TRBV7-3,15,ASSLSPKLAADNEQF
TRBJ1-2,NA,TRBV25-1,13,ASSDPWLSDYGYT
TRBJ2-2,NA,TRBV4-3,16,ASSQDPRGGANTGELF
TRBJ2-5,NA,TRBV27,12,ASSQWVSQETQY
TRBJ2-5,few,TRBV9,15,ASSVALSGGLQETQY
TRBJ1-1,once,TRBV7-2,12,ASSLKSGNTEAF
TRBJ2-2,few,TRBV7-2,14,ASSPSWGRDTGELF
TRBJ1-2,few,TRBV5-6,9,ASSLNGGYT
TRBJ1-1,few,TRBV18,13,ASSPMAGRDTEAF
TRBJ1-2,few,TRBV10-2,13,ASSDREAPGYGYT
TRBJ2-3,NA,TRBV10-3,14,AISESTSVAADTQY
TRBJ2-3,NA,TRBV5-4,13,ASSFRGGSTDTQY
NA,few,TRBV7-2,10,ASSPRRYEQY
TRBJ2-5,NA,TRBV7-9,14,ASSSGREGLQETQY
TRBJ2-3,few,TRBV2,14,ASRPRWAAGTDTQY
TRBJ2-4,NA,TRBV4-3,13,ASSPPNLAKNIQY
TRBJ2-1,few,TRBV10-3,12,AIRPGLAGVEQF
TRBJ2-1,NA,TRBV6-6,14,ASSYPAYSGGNEQF
TRBJ2-3,few,TRBV5-8,12,ASSPQGGTDTQY
TRBJ2-7,NA,TRBV9,13,ASSVAGTDAYEQY